The clone carrying this T cell receptor beta chain came up a few times. This CDR3 is 12 amino acids long. V lost 5 bases and J 7 bases, leaving 6 bases between the germline ends. Germline CDR1 is SGHVS and CDR2 is FQNEAQ. These data come from a study of blood T cell repertoires in COVID-19. Turning to the study itself: Collection of acute and convalescent COVID-19 samples took place in the United States, Italy and Spain. PBMCs, B-cell-depleted T cells, or T cells provided the cDNA or gDNA that made up the material.

Study processing details: How many nucleated cells were present was estimated from reference gene primer amplification. Only in-frame clones appear in the TCRdb table, and some are missing; sequencing was by immunoSEQ multiplex PCR. The DNA gave D and trimming, while V, J and clone size come from that table. Of 210,000 or so clones listed, over 75% are singletons. Sequencing was performed on peripheral blood. The sequence was collected from a woman between 35 and 50 years old who had recovered from COVID-19. The chain joins TRBV7-8 to TRBJ1-6; no reliable D call. The CDR3 DNA reads as TGTGCCAGCAGCGAACAGAATTCACCCCTCCACTTT. Its translation: CASSEQNSPLHF.